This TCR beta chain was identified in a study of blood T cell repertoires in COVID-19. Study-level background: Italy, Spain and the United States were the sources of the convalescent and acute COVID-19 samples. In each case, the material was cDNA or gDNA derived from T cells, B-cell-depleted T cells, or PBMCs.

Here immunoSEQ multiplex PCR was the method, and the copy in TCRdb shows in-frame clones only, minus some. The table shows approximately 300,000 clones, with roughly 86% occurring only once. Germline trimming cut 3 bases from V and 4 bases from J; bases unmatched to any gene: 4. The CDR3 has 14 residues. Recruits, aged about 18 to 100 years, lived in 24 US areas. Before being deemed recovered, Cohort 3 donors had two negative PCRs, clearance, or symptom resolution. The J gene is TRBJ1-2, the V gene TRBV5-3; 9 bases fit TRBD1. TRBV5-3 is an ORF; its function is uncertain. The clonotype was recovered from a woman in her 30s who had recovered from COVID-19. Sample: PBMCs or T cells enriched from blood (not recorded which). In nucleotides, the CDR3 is TGTGCCAGAAGCTCCCAGACAGGGGGCTATGGCTACACCTTC. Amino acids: CARSSQTGGYGYTF.